This TCR beta chain was captured by sequencing in a study of blood T cell repertoires in COVID-19. Across the whole study: Collection of acute and convalescent COVID-19 samples took place in the United States, Italy and Spain. T cells, B-cell-depleted T cells, or PBMCs provided the cDNA or gDNA that served as material.

A word on this clone: Relative to the germline gene, one junction end is altered; a read error may explain this.

Profiled with immunoSEQ multiplex PCR; TCRdb holds only in-frame clones, not every one. The sample consists of 80,000 to 100,000 clones, approximately 81% of them appearing once. Sequencing used peripheral blood. The receptor was isolated from a man in his sixties with acute or convalescent COVID-19.

For the CDR3, the DNA is TGTGCCAGCAGTCGCGGGGGGGCGAAAACCGGGGAGCTGTTTTTT. It is translated as CASSRGGAKTGELFF. V is TRBV3-1 (or the pseudogene TRBV3-2) and J is TRBJ2-2, with 9 nucleotides matching TRBD2. The CDR3 sequence is 15 residues long. Germline CDR1 and CDR2: LGHDT and YNNKEL (reference sequence).